This is a list of T cell receptor beta chains from one sample in a study of cytotoxic CD8 clonotypes in ibrutinib-treated CLL. Method: immunoSEQ multiplex PCR; TCRdb's copy keeps in-frame clones and lacks some. The table includes around 200,000 clones, more than 65% detected once. Source: PBMCs, taken after 12 months of ibrutinib treatment. The receptor source for this set is a human donor with chronic lymphocytic leukemia. The CDR3 runs from the conserved cysteine through the conserved F or W. The D gene is left open where the match is weak. Only part of the rows carry a size: once, few, many, or a class if the clone is expanded.

v_call	d_call	j_call	clone_size	cdr3_aa	cdr3_nt
TRBV7-9	TRBD2	TRBJ2-7	NA	CASSPPGSGSWGSYEQYF	TGTGCCAGCAGCCCGCCGGGAAGCGGGAGTTGGGGCTCCTACGAGCAGTACTTC
TRBV6-1	NA	TRBJ1-5	NA	CASSVGGMGNQPQHF	TGTGCCAGCAGTGTTGGAGGGATGGGGAATCAGCCCCAGCATTTT
TRBV5-1	TRBD1	TRBJ1-4	many	CASSLTGGLGEKLFF	TGCGCCAGCAGCTTGACAGGGGGCTTGGGTGAAAAACTGTTTTTT
TRBV1	NA	TRBJ2-1	once	CTSSQARGLAGYNEQFF	TGCACCAGCAGCCAAGCCCGCGGACTAGCGGGTTACAATGAGCAGTTCTTC
TRBV5-6	NA	TRBJ1-6	few	CASSLLQGSSPLHF	TGTGCCAGCAGCTTGTTACAGGGCAGTTCACCCCTCCACTTT
TRBV28	NA	TRBJ1-2	NA	CASSLDGGVGYTF	TGTGCCAGCAGTTTGGACGGGGGAGTTGGCTACACCTTC
TRBV10-3	NA	TRBJ1-1	NA	CAISELMNTEAFF	TGTGCCATCAGTGAGTTGATGAACACTGAAGCTTTCTTT
TRBV6-5	TRBD1	TRBJ1-2	few	CASSSGTGLGYTF	TGTGCCAGCAGTTCGGGGACAGGCCTTGGCTACACCTTC
TRBV6-1	NA	TRBJ1-5	NA	CASTMVGGSNQPQHF	TGTGCCAGCACCATGGTGGGGGGAAGCAATCAGCCCCAGCATTTT
TRBV18	TRBD1	TRBJ1-1	NA	CASSLVPMTGVMNTEAFF	TGTGCCAGCTCTCTCGTGCCGATGACAGGGGTTATGAACACTGAAGCTTTCTTT
TRBV5-4	TRBD1	TRBJ2-3	NA	CASSLDRGLLTDTQYF	TGTGCCAGCAGCTTGGACAGGGGGCTTTTAACAGATACGCAGTATTTT
TRBV7-2	TRBD1	TRBJ1-5	NA	CASSRDRSNSNQPQHF	TGTGCCAGCAGCCGGGACAGGAGCAATAGCAATCAGCCCCAGCATTTT
TRBV6-4	NA	TRBJ2-3	NA	CASPTSRGHTDTQYF	TGTGCCAGCCCCACTTCTCGGGGACACACAGATACGCAGTATTTT
TRBV9	NA	TRBJ2-3	once	CASSTTTYTDTQYF	TGTGCCAGCAGCACCACCACTTATACAGATACGCAGTATTTT
TRBV5-1	NA	TRBJ2-1	NA	CASSLAHRAEFF	TGCGCCAGCAGCTTGGCCCACCGGGCGGAGTTCTTC
TRBV2	NA	TRBJ1-1	NA	CASILGGSQNTEAFF	TGTGCCAGCATTCTGGGCGGCAGCCAGAACACTGAAGCTTTCTTT
TRBV6-5	NA	TRBJ2-1	NA	CASSYSGSHNEQFF	TGTGCCAGCAGTTACTCGGGGTCCCACAATGAGCAGTTCTTC
TRBV13	NA	TRBJ2-7	NA	CASSLGQAVSSYEQYF	TGTGCCAGCAGCTTAGGTCAGGCCGTATCATCCTACGAGCAGTACTTC
TRBV21-1	NA	TRBJ1-6	NA	CASSLGQGASPLHF	TGTGCCAGCAGCCTTGGACAGGGGGCATCACCCCTCCACTTT
TRBV7-2	TRBD1	TRBJ2-1	NA	CASSLASQGARWEKFF	TGTGCCAGCAGCTTAGCGAGCCAGGGGGCGAGGTGGGAAAAGTTCTTC
TRBV28	TRBD2	TRBJ2-1	NA	CASSSLSSGRVLEQFF	TGTGCCAGCAGTTCACTCTCTAGCGGGAGGGTCCTTGAGCAGTTCTTC
TRBV30	TRBD2	TRBJ2-7	NA	CAWSVGLAGASGEYEQYF	TGTGCCTGGAGTGTAGGTCTAGCGGGGGCGTCCGGGGAGTACGAGCAGTACTTC
TRBV2	NA	TRBJ1-1	NA	CASTLRTEAFF	TGTGCCAGCACCTTGCGCACTGAAGCTTTCTTT
TRBV5-1	NA	TRBJ2-5	NA	CASSLVDRRETQYF	TGCGCCAGCAGCTTGGTTGACAGGAGGGAGACCCAGTACTTC
TRBV6-5	TRBD1	TRBJ2-7	NA	CASSYGTGFYEQYF	TGTGCCAGCAGTTACGGGACAGGTTTCTACGAGCAGTACTTC
TRBV6-5	TRBD1	TRBJ2-7	NA	CASSLDRGNYEQYF	TGTGCCAGCAGCTTAGACAGGGGTAACTACGAGCAGTACTTC
TRBV5-1	NA	TRBJ2-3	NA	CASSTSGGDTQYF	TGCGCCAGCAGCACCTCTGGGGGGGATACGCAGTATTTT
TRBV7-2	TRBD1	TRBJ2-7	NA	CASSPDTGTALHEQYF	TGTGCCAGCAGCCCCGACACTGGGACAGCTCTCCACGAGCAGTACTTC
TRBV30	NA	TRBJ2-6	NA	CAWAPGSGANVLTF	TGTGCCTGGGCCCCTGGGTCTGGGGCCAACGTCCTGACTTTC
TRBV18	NA	TRBJ1-5	NA	CASSPLQNSNQPQHF	TGTGCCAGCTCACCTCTACAGAATAGCAATCAGCCCCAGCATTTT
TRBV27	NA	TRBJ2-7	NA	CASSLKGGGLTYEQYF	TGTGCCAGCAGTTTAAAGGGAGGCGGATTAACTTACGAGCAGTACTTC
TRBV25-1	NA	TRBJ2-7	once	CASSRGYEQYF	TGTGCCAGCAGCCGAGGCTATGAGCAGTACTTC
TRBV14	NA	TRBJ1-2	NA	CASSQDYRNSYTF	TGTGCCAGCAGCCAAGATTACAGGAATTCCTACACCTTC
TRBV9	NA	TRBJ1-2	NA	CASSVKQVAANYGYTF	TGTGCCAGCAGCGTTAAGCAGGTTGCAGCTAACTATGGCTACACCTTC
TRBV5-6	TRBD1	TRBJ1-4	NA	CASGGADEKLFF	TGTGCCTCAGGGGGCGCTGATGAAAAACTGTTTTTT
TRBV14	TRBD2	TRBJ2-5	NA	CASSPGVSGAYQETQYF	TGTGCCAGCAGCCCCGGTGTCAGCGGGGCGTACCAAGAGACCCAGTACTTC
TRBV7-2	TRBD1	TRBJ2-7	NA	CASSPLDRGSEQYF	TGTGCCAGCAGCCCCTTGGACAGGGGCAGCGAGCAGTACTTC
TRBV15	NA	TRBJ1-5	few	CATSRDGARNQPQHF	TGTGCCACCAGCAGAGATGGCGCGAGGAATCAGCCCCAGCATTTT
TRBV27	TRBD2	TRBJ2-1	NA	CASSSFVLAGEGDEQFF	TGTGCCAGCAGTTCATTCGTACTAGCGGGAGAGGGGGATGAGCAGTTCTTC